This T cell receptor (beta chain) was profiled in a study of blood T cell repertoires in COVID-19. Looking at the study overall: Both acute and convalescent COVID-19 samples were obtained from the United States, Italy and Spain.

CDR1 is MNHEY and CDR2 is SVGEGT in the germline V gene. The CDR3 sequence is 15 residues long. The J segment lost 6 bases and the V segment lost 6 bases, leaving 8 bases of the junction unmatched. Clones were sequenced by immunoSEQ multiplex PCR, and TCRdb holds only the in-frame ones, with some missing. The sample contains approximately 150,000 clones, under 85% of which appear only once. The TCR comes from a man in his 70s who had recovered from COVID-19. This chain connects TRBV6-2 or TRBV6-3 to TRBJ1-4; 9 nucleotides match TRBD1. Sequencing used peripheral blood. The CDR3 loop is CASSAPGQGHEKLFF. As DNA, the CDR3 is TGTGCCAGCAGCGCCCCGGGACAGGGCCATGAAAAACTGTTTTTT.